The clone carrying this TCR beta chain was seen ten or more times. Germline lookup yields CDR1 DFQATT and CDR2 SNEGSKA (reference sequence). This CDR3 has 14 residues. V was shortened by 6 bases and J by 0 bases, with 12 bases between the two germline ends. This sample was included in a study of patients with pleural tuberculosis. TCRdb called the reads again in MiXCR, with one record for every CDR3 protein. The sample holds under 65,000 distinct CDR3 sequences, less than 9.5% seen once. This sequence was found in a human donor with pleural tuberculosis. The chain recombines TRBV20-1 with TRBJ2-1; TRBD1 or TRBD2 may be the D gene (5 bases each). Here the CDR3 DNA reads TGCAGTGCCCGGGACGCGAGCTCCTACAATGAGCAGTTCTTC. Its protein product is CSARDASSYNEQFF.